This is a list of T cell receptor beta chains from one sample in a study of Ad26.COV2.S vaccination and SARS-CoV-2 variants. Produced via immunoSEQ multiplex PCR; TCRdb's table is partial and in-frame only. The top ten hold roughly a tenth of the sample, which has about 350,000 clones, approximately 86% seen once. The sample here was peripheral blood, taken in a trial of Ad26.COV2.S vaccine versus placebo. All receptors derive from a person aged 18-65 years who received the Ad26.COV2.S COVID-19 vaccine or a placebo. The CDR3 runs from the conserved cysteine through the conserved F or W. D genes are given only for firm matches. Clone size is shown for a subset of rows, as once, few, many or a class of expanded clone.

>TRBV28|TRBD1|TRBJ1-2|.
CATRTEGARGYTF
TGTGCCACCCGGACCGAGGGGGCGCGGGGCTACACCTTC
>TRBV9|TRBD2|TRBJ2-1|.
CASSDGLAGGLRNEQFF
TGTGCCAGCAGCGACGGACTAGCGGGGGGCCTGAGGAATGAGCAGTTCTTC
>TRBV7-8|.|TRBJ2-1|.
CASSLRDGSSYNEQFF
TGTGCCAGCAGCTTACGGGACGGGAGCTCCTACAATGAGCAGTTCTTC
>TRBV4-2|.|TRBJ1-2|.
CASSQEVTARYGYTF
TGTGCCAGCAGCCAAGAGGTAACCGCCCGCTATGGCTACACCTTC
>TRBV19|TRBD1|TRBJ2-2|.
CASSIGTGGITGELFF
TGTGCCAGTAGTATAGGGACAGGGGGCATCACCGGGGAGCTGTTTTTT
>TRBV2|TRBD1|TRBJ1-5|.
CASRRGQFGLSNQPQHF
TGTGCCAGCAGGAGGGGACAGTTTGGGCTTAGCAATCAGCCCCAGCATTTT
>TRBV5-1|.|TRBJ1-1|.
CASSLATMDTEAFF
TGCGCCAGCAGCTTGGCCACGATGGACACTGAAGCTTTCTTT
>TRBV7-9|.|TRBJ2-1|.
CASSPPAQVGGEEQFF
TGTGCCAGCAGCCCCCCTGCACAGGTGGGTGGGGAGGAGCAGTTCTTC
>TRBV5-6|.|TRBJ2-3|.
CASSLRAQSTDTQYF
TGTGCCAGCAGCTTGCGAGCGCAGAGCACAGATACGCAGTATTTT
>TRBV2|TRBD1|TRBJ2-2|few
CASGQGVLAGELFF
TGTGCCAGCGGACAGGGGGTCTTGGCCGGGGAGCTGTTTTTT
>TRBV4-3|TRBD1|TRBJ1-1|.
CASSQEGTGDREAFF
TGCGCCAGCAGCCAAGAGGGGACAGGGGACAGAGAAGCTTTCTTT
>TRBV24-1|.|TRBJ1-1|once
CATSGVRGTEAFF
TGTGCCACCAGTGGGGTGAGAGGGACTGAAGCTTTCTTT
>TRBV3-1/TRBV3-2|TRBD1|TRBJ1-2|.
CASSQDIITGGRYGYTF
TGTGCCAGCAGCCAAGATATTATAACAGGGGGCCGCTATGGCTACACCTTC
>TRBV6-5|TRBD2|TRBJ2-1|.
CASSGLAGNNEQFF
TGTGCCAGCAGCGGACTAGCGGGAAACAATGAGCAGTTCTTC
>TRBV7-2|TRBD2|TRBJ2-3|.
CASSSVIAGGRDTQYF
TGTGCCAGCAGCTCCGTTATAGCGGGGGGCCGGGATACGCAGTATTTT
>TRBV28|TRBD2|TRBJ2-1|.
CASSAAGAPNEQFF
TGTGCCAGCAGCGCGGCGGGAGCTCCGAATGAGCAGTTCTTC
>TRBV11-2|TRBD1|TRBJ2-7|.
CASSYRDREFLPEYEQYF
TGTGCCAGCAGCTACCGGGACAGGGAATTCCTACCTGAATACGAGCAGTACTTC
>TRBV25-1|.|TRBJ2-1|.
CASSEWLEQFF
TGTGCCAGCAGTGAATGGCTTGAGCAGTTCTTC
>TRBV6-5|TRBD1|TRBJ2-2|.
CATRQGATFTGELFF
TGTGCCACCCGACAGGGGGCTACTTTCACCGGGGAGCTGTTTTTT
>TRBV6-5|.|TRBJ2-3|.
CASSYSFSGDTDTQYF
TGTGCCAGCAGTTACTCGTTTAGCGGAGACACAGATACGCAGTATTTT
>TRBV3-1/TRBV3-2|.|TRBJ2-2|.
CASSQDPGQTEYTGELFF
TGTGCCAGCAGCCAAGATCCGGGGCAGACGGAATACACCGGGGAGCTGTTTTTT
>TRBV4-2|.|TRBJ2-2|few
CASSHGTSNTGELFF
TGTGCCAGCAGCCACGGGACTTCCAACACCGGGGAGCTGTTTTTT
>TRBV28|.|TRBJ2-7|.
CASSRQGGSSYEQYF
TGTGCCAGCAGCCGACAGGGAGGAAGCTCCTACGAGCAGTACTTC
>TRBV19|TRBD1|TRBJ1-5|.
CASTITAGGIQPQHF
TGTGCCAGTACCATTACGGCAGGGGGAATTCAGCCCCAGCATTTT
>TRBV3-1/TRBV3-2|.|TRBJ2-4|.
CASSPMGPLGAKNIQYF
TGTGCCAGCAGCCCTATGGGACCTCTGGGGGCCAAAAACATTCAGTACTTC
>TRBV27|TRBD1|TRBJ2-7|.
CASSLRWDRGLEQYF
TGTGCCAGCAGTTTAAGATGGGACAGGGGTCTAGAGCAGTACTTC
>TRBV6-5|.|TRBJ2-3|.
CASSYVLADTQYF
TGTGCCAGCAGTTACGTCTTGGCAGATACGCAGTATTTT
>TRBV7-8|.|TRBJ1-6|.
CASSYTSSSYNSPLHF
TGTGCCAGCAGCTATACGTCGAGCTCCTATAATTCACCCCTCCACTTT
>TRBV11-2|.|TRBJ1-5|.
CASSLGENQPQHF
TGTGCCAGCAGCTTAGGGGAAAATCAGCCCCAGCATTTT
>TRBV7-8|TRBD1|TRBJ2-7|.
CASSLGQGDEQYF
TGTGCCAGCAGCTTAGGACAGGGCGACGAGCAGTACTTC
>TRBV7-9|TRBD1|TRBJ1-4|.
CASSFPQGVNEKLFF
TGTGCCAGCAGCTTTCCCCAGGGGGTTAATGAAAAACTGTTTTTT
>TRBV4-1|TRBD1|TRBJ1-2|.
CASSQDPRGQGSGYTF
TGCGCCAGCAGCCAAGACCCCCGGGGACAGGGTAGTGGCTACACCTTC
>TRBV24-1|.|TRBJ2-2|.
CATSDRQGNTGELFF
TGTGCCACCAGTGACAGGCAGGGGAACACCGGGGAGCTGTTTTTT
>TRBV30|TRBD2|TRBJ2-7|.
CASGTTLSYEQYF
TGTGCCTCCGGGACTACCCTTTCCTACGAGCAGTACTTC
>TRBV18|.|TRBJ2-7|.
CASSPGVEMYHEQYF
TGTGCCAGCTCACCAGGGGTAGAAATGTACCACGAGCAGTACTTC
>TRBV24-1|.|TRBJ1-3|.
CATSDSGTGNTIYF
TGTGCCACCAGTGATTCAGGGACTGGAAACACCATATATTTT
>TRBV19|.|TRBJ1-4|.
CASSKPGGATNEKLFF
TGTGCCAGTAGTAAGCCAGGAGGGGCAACTAATGAAAAACTGTTTTTT
>TRBV5-1|.|TRBJ1-1|.
CASSWSSQTEAFF
TGCGCCAGCAGCTGGAGCAGTCAAACTGAAGCTTTCTTT
>TRBV4-3|.|TRBJ2-1|.
CASSQEKRSSYNEQFF
TGCGCCAGCAGCCAAGAGAAGCGGAGCTCCTACAATGAGCAGTTCTTC
>TRBV6-6|.|TRBJ2-6|.
CASSPLGYGVAGANVLTF
TGTGCCAGCAGTCCCCTTGGATACGGGGTAGCTGGGGCCAACGTCCTGACTTTC
>TRBV5-1|.|TRBJ1-4|.
CASSLVQGFNEKLFF
TGCGCCAGCAGCTTGGTTCAGGGCTTTAATGAAAAACTGTTTTTT
>TRBV19|.|TRBJ2-1|few
CASHSGNSYNEQFF
TGTGCCAGTCATAGCGGAAACTCCTACAATGAGCAGTTCTTC
>TRBV28|.|TRBJ1-1|.
CAGSTGGTGTEAFF
TGTGCCGGCTCCACCGGCGGAACGGGCACTGAAGCTTTCTTT
>TRBV2|.|TRBJ2-7|once
CAIASRAKKNYEQYF
TGTGCCATAGCGAGCCGGGCCAAAAAGAACTACGAGCAGTACTTC
>TRBV19|.|TRBJ1-2|.
CASSTEGHGWAYGYTF
TGTGCCAGTAGTACGGAAGGACACGGATGGGCATATGGCTACACCTTC
>TRBV27|.|TRBJ2-1|few
CASSYVGYNEQFF
TGTGCCAGCAGTTATGTGGGCTACAATGAGCAGTTCTTC
>TRBV11-2|TRBD1|TRBJ2-7|.
CASSLGQEEYEQYF
TGTGCCAGCAGCCTGGGACAGGAGGAATACGAGCAGTACTTC